This TCR beta chain was sequenced for a study of blood T cell repertoires in COVID-19. Whole-study context: Nucleic acid was either cDNA or gDNA, and it came from T cells, B-cell-depleted T cells, or PBMCs.

Per the original data handling: Amplification of reference gene primers provided the estimated nucleated cell counts. Method: immunoSEQ multiplex PCR; TCRdb's copy keeps in-frame clones and lacks some. Clonal size and the V and J genes are those of that table, whereas D and trimming came from the DNA. The data show about 160,000 clones, over 70% seen once. In assigning cohorts, the study relied on participant-reported clinical history. Cohort 3 recovery required two negative PCRs, clearance, or symptom resolution. Per the germline V gene, CDR1 is SGDLS and CDR2 is YYNGEE. The V gene lost 0 bases and the J gene lost 9 bases, with 13 bases spanning the gap. The CDR3 loop spans 14 amino acids.

The origin of this receptor is a woman aged 55-70 years who had recovered from COVID-19. The sample was PBMCs or T cells enriched from blood (not recorded which). The rearrangement links TRBV9 to TRBJ2-1; D not certain. This chain's CDR3 is CASSVGSNPSEQFF. The CDR3 bases are TGTGCCAGCAGCGTAGGGTCTAACCCCTCTGAGCAGTTCTTC.